A single sample gave rise to the 27 T cell receptor beta chains below, sequenced in a study of cytomegalovirus exposure and HLA in healthy donors. Primers: 60 Vbeta forward and 13 Jbeta reverse. TCRdb keeps only in-frame clones here, not all; method: immunoSEQ multiplex PCR. The repertoire has under 200,000 clones, 75% of them found once; the top ten carry over 4%. The source material was PBMCs. Every receptor here comes from a male donor in good health and CMV-seronegative.

The chain recombines TRBV6-5 with TRBJ1-1; 7 nucleotides line up with TRBD1. The germline V gene has CDR1 MNHEY and CDR2 SVGAGI. This CDR3 comprises 12 residues. Trimming at V came to 5 bases and at J to 5 bases, leaving 2 bases not matched to a gene. CDR3 loop: CASSRQGTEAFF. CDR3 bases: TGTGCCAGCAGTCGACAGGGTACTGAAGCTTTCTTT.

The chain couples TRBV7-8 to TRBJ2-7; 7 bases align to TRBD1. CDR1 is SGHVS, CDR2 FQNEAQ, per germline. V was clipped by 5 bases and J by 0 bases; unmatched bases: 7. The CDR3 length is 15 residues. The CDR3 sequence: CASSPLTGSSYEQYF. The CDR3 DNA reads TGTGCCAGCAGCCCGCTGACAGGGAGCTCCTACGAGCAGTACTTC. Full variable domain (missing parts from reference TRBV7-8 and TRBJ2-7): GAGVSQSPRYKVAKRGQDVALRCDPISGHVSLFWYQQALGQGPEFLTYFQNEAQLDKSGLPSDRFFAERPEGSVSTLKIQRTQQEDSAVYLCASSPLTGSSYEQYFGPGTRLTVT.

A few counts support this clone. The CDR3 DNA sequence: TGCGCCAGCAGCTTCACCCAAGACAGGGGGCGCGAGCAGTACTTC. It encodes CASSFTQDRGREQYF. The V gene is TRBV5-1, the J gene TRBJ2-7, with 10 bases lining up with TRBD1. The V segment lost 2 bases and the J segment 6 bases; nucleotides outside the gene matches: 8. Germline V lookup: CDR1 SGHRS, CDR2 YFSETQ. This CDR3 region has 15 residues.

This clone has only a few counts. The J gene is TRBJ2-7, the V gene TRBV29-1; a weak D match, TRBD2 (6 bases). CDR1 SQVTM and CDR2 ANQGSEA come from the germline V gene. CDR3 length: 14 residues. V lost 7 bases and J 5 bases, leaving 21 bases between the germline ends. The chain's CDR3 is CSAVGTSTNHEQYF. In DNA, the CDR3 is TGCAGCGCCGTAGGTACTAGCACCAACCACGAGCAGTACTTC.

This clone appeared a few times. V gene TRBV2 combines with J gene TRBJ2-3; TRBD2 matches at 9 bases. Unmatched junction bases numbered 6, after V lost 4 bases and J lost 4 bases. CDR1 is SNHLY, CDR2 FYNNEI, per germline. This CDR3 is built from 15 residues. CDR3 sequence reads: CASSVAGGTADTQYF. CDR3 DNA: TGTGCCAGCAGTGTTGCGGGAGGGACCGCAGATACGCAGTATTTT. The full variable domain, completed using reference TRBV2 and TRBJ2-3, is EPEVTQTPSHQVTQMGQEVILRCVPISNHLYFYWYRQILGQKVEFLVSFYNNEISEKSEIFDDQFSVERPDGSNFTLKIRSTKLEDSAMYFCASSVAGGTADTQYFGPGTRLTVL.

The chain recombines TRBV2 with TRBJ2-2, with D maybe TRBD2 (5 bases). The germline V gene has CDR1 SNHLY and CDR2 FYNNEI. Deletions cut 3 bases from V and 1 base from J, with 9 bases between. This CDR3 region has 15 residues. CDR3 sequence: CASSEERVNTGELFF. The DNA for the CDR3 is TGTGCCAGCAGTGAGGAGAGGGTGAACACCGGGGAGCTGTTTTTT.

This chain joins TRBV5-4 and TRBJ1-2; no reliable D call. The germline V gene encodes CDR1 SGHNT and CDR2 YYREEE (reference sequence). CDR3 length equals 14 residues. V was shortened by 2 bases and J by 0 bases, with 8 bases between the two germline ends. Here the CDR3 DNA reads TGTGCCAGCAGCTTAGGAGGGTCTAACTATGGCTACACCTTC. Its protein product is CASSLGGSNYGYTF.

This chain links TRBV6-5 with TRBJ1-3, with D unresolved. This CDR3 has 16 amino acids. Trimming left V 0 bases short and J 0 bases short, with 9 bases between. The germline CDR1 and CDR2 sequences are MNHEY and SVGAGI. CDR3 protein: CASSYSIPSSGNTIYF. Written as DNA, the CDR3 is TGTGCCAGCAGTTACTCAATCCCGAGCTCTGGAAACACCATATATTTT.

This clone was seen a handful of times. The chain employs TRBV7-9 and TRBJ1-2; 10 nucleotides match TRBD1. V lost 1 base, J lost 4 bases, and 9 bases stayed unmatched. CDR3 length: 17 amino acids. The V gene's germline CDR1 is SEHNR and CDR2 FQNEAQ (reference sequence). This CDR3 is CASSLEGTGDSLYGYTF. DNA of the CDR3: TGTGCCAGCAGCTTAGAAGGGACAGGGGATTCCCTCTATGGCTACACCTTC.

J is TRBJ1-6 and V is TRBV10-3; perhaps TRBD1 as D (5 bases). The CDR3 has 16 residues. V was trimmed by 5 bases and J by 0 bases, leaving 11 bases between them. Germline CDR1 ENHRY, CDR2 SYGVKD. The CDR3 sequence is CAISSGGSSYNSPLHF. DNA for the CDR3: TGTGCCATCAGTTCTGGGGGGAGCTCCTATAATTCACCCCTCCACTTT.

The chain recombines TRBV27 with TRBJ1-5, with D maybe TRBD1 (5 bases). V lost 0 bases, J lost 1 base, and 13 bases lay in between. The CDR3 spans 17 residues. Per germline, CDR1 MNHEY and CDR2 SMNVEV (reference sequence). For the CDR3, the DNA is TGTGCCAGCAGTTTATCGGTCGGGGGAGGGAGCAATCAGCCCCAGCATTTT. Amino acids: CASSLSVGGGSNQPQHF.

The chain joins TRBV7-9 to TRBJ1-1, with a weak D call TRBD1 (5 bases). Germline V CDR1 and CDR2: SEHNR, FQNEAQ (reference sequence). The V end lost 6 bases, the J end lost 7 bases, and 9 bases lay between the germline ends. This CDR3 has 11 amino acids. The CDR3 loop reads CASRGRGEAFF. In DNA, the CDR3 is TGTGCCAGCAGGGGGCGCGGTGAAGCTTTCTTT.

This clone has a handful of counts. The rearrangement uses TRBV7-8 and TRBJ1-1, with a weak D call TRBD1 (5 bases). Trimming took 2 bases from V and 2 from J, leaving 12 bases between them. Per the germline V gene, CDR1 is SGHVS and CDR2 is FQNEAQ. CDR3 length: 15 residues. The CDR3 here is CASSLKRGINTEAFF. The CDR3 nucleotides are TGTGCCAGCAGCTTAAAGCGGGGGATAAACACTGAAGCTTTCTTT.

This rearrangement joins TRBV5-6 to TRBJ2-3; 10 nucleotides agree with TRBD2. Per germline, CDR1 SGHDT and CDR2 YYEEEE. V shed 1 base, J shed 4 bases, and the junction held 3 bases outside the gene matches. This CDR3 comprises 15 residues. CDR3 residues: CASSLKTSGADTQYF. In DNA, the CDR3 is TGTGCCAGCAGCTTGAAAACTAGCGGGGCAGATACGCAGTATTTT.

The chain carries TRBV28 and TRBJ1-2, with D possibly matching TRBD1 (6 bases). Trimming shortened V by 6 bases and J by 4 bases, and 15 bases separated the two germline ends. This CDR3 is 14 amino acids long. Germline CDR1 and CDR2: MDHEN and SYDVKM. This CDR3 reads CASRGTGTSYGYTF. CDR3 DNA: TGTGCCAGCAGGGGAACAGGGACATCCTATGGCTACACCTTC.

The V gene is TRBV2, the J gene TRBJ2-7; 12 bases match TRBD2. The CDR3 runs to 14 residues. Germline V gene sequence: CDR1 SNHLY, CDR2 FYNNEI. Trimming removed 7 bases from V and 7 bases from J; junction bases left unmatched: 8. CDR3 DNA: TGTGCCAGCACCCCTAGCGGGGGGGCACGGGAGCAGTACTTC. Translated: CASTPSGGAREQYF. Using reference TRBV2 and TRBJ2-7 for the parts outside the CDR3, the full variable domain is EPEVTQTPSHQVTQMGQEVILRCVPISNHLYFYWYRQILGQKVEFLVSFYNNEISEKSEIFDDQFSVERPDGSNFTLKIRSTKLEDSAMYFCASTPSGGAREQYFGPGTRLTVT.

V is TRBV27 and J is TRBJ2-1, with a weak D call TRBD2 (5 bases). Trimming pared 5 bases from V and 8 bases from J, leaving 16 bases between. The germline gives CDR1 MNHEY, CDR2 SMNVEV (reference sequence). The CDR3 is made up of 14 amino acids. DNA of the CDR3: TGTGCCAGCAGTCGGGGTAGGGTGAACCATGAGCAGTTCTTC. Amino acid sequence: CASSRGRVNHEQFF.

V gene TRBV7-2 combines with J gene TRBJ1-2; 9 nucleotides agree with TRBD1. The CDR3 spans 14 residues. CDR1 is SGHTA and CDR2 is FQGNSA in the germline V gene. Unmatched junction bases numbered 14, after V lost 7 bases and J lost 11 bases. The chain's CDR3 is CASTASTSGTGYTF. The DNA of the CDR3 is TGTGCCAGCACCGCTTCCACTTCCGGGACAGGGTACACCTTC.

This clone was found a few times. This chain connects TRBV4-3 to TRBJ2-1; no clear D. V was shortened by 8 bases and J by 2 bases, with 10 bases between the two germline ends. The CDR3 runs 13 residues. The germline CDR1 and CDR2 sequences are LGHNA and YSLEER. CDR3 region: CASALATYNEQFF. In DNA form, the CDR3 reads TGCGCCAGCGCCCTCGCGACCTACAATGAGCAGTTCTTC.

The chain couples TRBV28 to TRBJ2-2, with D perhaps matching TRBD1 (5 bases). Trimming removed 7 bases at V and 6 bases at J, with 9 bases between. The CDR3 covers 12 residues. In germline, CDR1 is MDHEN, CDR2 SYDVKM. The chain's CDR3 is CASTRGPGELFF. Here the CDR3 DNA reads TGTGCCAGCACTAGGGGTCCCGGGGAGCTGTTTTTT. The whole variable domain, remainder taken from reference TRBV28 and TRBJ2-2, is DVKVTQSSRYLVKRTGEKVFLECVQDMDHENMFWYRQDPGLGLRLIYFSYDVKMKEKGDIPEGYSVSREKKERFSLILESASTNQTSMYLCASTRGPGELFFGEGSRLTVL.

This clone appeared a few times. The rearrangement joins TRBV19 to TRBJ1-1, with a weak D call TRBD1 (5 bases). The CDR3 covers 13 residues. Trimming pared 7 bases from V and 7 bases from J, leaving 16 bases between. The germline V gene encodes CDR1 LNHDA and CDR2 SQIVND (reference sequence). The CDR3 loop reads CASNVHGGGEAFF. The CDR3 DNA follows: TGTGCCAGTAACGTCCACGGGGGGGGTGAAGCTTTCTTT.

The J gene is TRBJ2-1, the V gene TRBV2, with a tentative D call TRBD2 (6 bases). V lost 5 bases to trimming and J lost 8 bases, with 13 bases between them. The germline gives CDR1 SNHLY, CDR2 FYNNEI. The CDR3 contains 13 residues. Written as DNA, the CDR3 is TGTGCCAGCAGTCTATATACGGGGGATGAGCAGTTCTTC. Its translation: CASSLYTGDEQFF.

The chain's CDR3 is CASSQLGSGNNEQFF. The CDR3 coding sequence is TGTGCCAGCAGCCAATTAGGGTCAGGGAACAATGAGCAGTTCTTC. The chain links TRBV16 to TRBJ2-1; weak D call: TRBD1 (5 bases). The length of the CDR3 is 15 residues. V gave up 1 base and J gave up 5 bases, with 12 bases separating them. Looked up from germline, CDR1 is KGHSY and CDR2 is FQNENV.

The chain couples TRBV6-1 to TRBJ1-1; a weak D match, TRBD1 (5 bases). CDR1 is MNHNS and CDR2 is SASEGT in the germline V gene. The V and J ends lost 7 bases and 5 bases respectively, with 8 bases between them. This CDR3 comprises 11 residues. CDR3 sequence: CASKGATEAFF. The CDR3 DNA follows: TGTGCCAGCAAAGGGGCAACTGAAGCTTTCTTT.

The chain combines TRBV2 with TRBJ2-3; TRBD2 agrees at 8 bases. Germline CDR1 SNHLY, CDR2 FYNNEI. V shed 2 bases, J shed 4 bases, and the junction held 2 bases outside the gene matches. The CDR3 sequence is 14 residues long. In DNA, the CDR3 is TGTGCCAGCAGTGAACGGGGGGGCGCAGATACGCAGTATTTT. It specifies CASSERGGADTQYF.

The rearrangement joins TRBV11-2 to TRBJ2-7, with 11 bases aligning to TRBD2. The J segment lost 7 bases and the V segment lost 5 bases, leaving 10 bases of the junction unmatched. Germline V gives CDR1 SGHAT, CDR2 FQNNGV. The CDR3 has 15 amino acids. The CDR3 DNA sequence: TGTGCCAGCAGCCTTATACTAGCGGGGGCGTCTGAGCAGTACTTC. This translates into CASSLILAGASEQYF.

The chain uses TRBV27 and TRBJ2-5; 7 bases are a match to TRBD1. The trim removed 4 bases at V and 7 bases at J, leaving 6 bases unmatched. Germline CDR1 is MNHEY and CDR2 is SMNVEV (reference sequence). The CDR3 consists of 13 residues. This CDR3 reads CASSSTAGGTQYF. CDR3 coding DNA: TGTGCCAGCAGTTCGACGGCAGGGGGGACCCAGTACTTC.